The table lists the clone carrying this T cell receptor beta chain with many counts. Its antigen remains unidentified. This sample is drawn from a study of T cell repertoires in cytomegalovirus infection. TCRdb reprocessed the reads with MiXCR, giving one entry per CDR3 protein. Here the sample spans approximately 240,000 distinct CDR3 sequences, about 12% being singletons. Study-wide results and limits: Clonotype analysis showed dominance of the ex vivo response by HLA-C-restricted CMV-specific TCR beta clonotypes.

The germline V gene encodes CDR1 SGHTA and CDR2 FQGTGA. This CDR3 spans 14 amino acids. V was cut by 6 bases and J by 6 bases, with 17 bases left in between. Sequenced material: PBMCs. The chain recombines TRBV7-3 with TRBJ1-1; a possible D gene is TRBD1 (5 bases). This TCR was recovered from a human donor in good health (CMV status not recorded). Some clones in this sample may be carry-over from other donors' samples. In DNA form, the CDR3 reads TGTGCCAGCAGGAGGGGTGGGGGGAGCCCTGAAGCTTTCTTT. This codes for CASRRGGGSPEAFF.